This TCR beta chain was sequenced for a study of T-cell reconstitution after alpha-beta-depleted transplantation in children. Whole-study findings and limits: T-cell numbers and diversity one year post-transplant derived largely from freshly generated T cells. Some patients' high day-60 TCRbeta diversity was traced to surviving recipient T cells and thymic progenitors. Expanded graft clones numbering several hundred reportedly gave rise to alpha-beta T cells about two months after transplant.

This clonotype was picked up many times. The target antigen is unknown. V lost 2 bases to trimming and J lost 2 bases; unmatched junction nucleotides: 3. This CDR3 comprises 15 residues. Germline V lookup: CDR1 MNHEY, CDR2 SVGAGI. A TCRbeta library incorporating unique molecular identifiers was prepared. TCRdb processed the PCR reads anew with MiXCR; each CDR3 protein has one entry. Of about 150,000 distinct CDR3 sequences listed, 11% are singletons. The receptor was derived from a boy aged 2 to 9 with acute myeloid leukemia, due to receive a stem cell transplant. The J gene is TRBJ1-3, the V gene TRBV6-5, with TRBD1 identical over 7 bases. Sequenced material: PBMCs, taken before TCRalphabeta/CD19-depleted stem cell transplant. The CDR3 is CASSYRGRAGNTIYF. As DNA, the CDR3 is TGTGCCAGCAGTTACAGGGGGCGGGCTGGAAACACCATATATTTT.